A selection of T cell receptor beta chains follows, all from one sample in a study of technical replicates of blood from several donors. Profiled with immunoSEQ multiplex PCR; TCRdb holds only in-frame clones, not every one. There are around 17,000 clones in the sample; about nine tenths occur only once, and 10% to 15% lies in the top ten. Sequences were obtained from PBMCs. The source of these receptors is a human donor in good health. The CDR3 runs from the conserved cysteine through the conserved F or W. Each record gives: CDR3 DNA, CDR3 protein, D gene, clone size, J gene, V gene. D genes are given only for firm matches. Size tells how often a clone was seen (once, few, many) or the class of an expanded clone, and some rows leave it out.

TGTGCCAGTGGGACAGTAAGCAATCAGCCCCAGCATTTT,CASGTVSNQPQHF,TRBD1,NA,TRBJ1-5,TRBV19
TGCGCCAGCAGCCCGGGACTAGCGGCGGCAGATACGCAGTATTTT,CASSPGLAAADTQYF,TRBD2,NA,TRBJ2-3,TRBV4-1
TGTGCCAGCAAACCGTCCAGGACAGGGAATAACTATGGCTACACCTTC,CASKPSRTGNNYGYTF,TRBD1,NA,TRBJ1-2,TRBV5-4
TGTGCCAGTAGTATGGCGCGGGACCAAGAGACCCAGTACTTC,CASSMARDQETQYF,NA,once,TRBJ2-5,TRBV19
TGTGCCAGCACTGGACACCGGACAGGAGTGAATCCCTACGAGCAGTACTTC,CASTGHRTGVNPYEQYF,TRBD1,NA,TRBJ2-7,TRBV28
TGTGCCAGTAGTATTAGGCAGGGCCCTCTCGAGCAGTACTTC,CASSIRQGPLEQYF,NA,NA,TRBJ2-7,TRBV19
TGTGCCAGCAGCCCGGGACTCGGAGGGGAGCAGTTCTTC,CASSPGLGGEQFF,NA,NA,TRBJ2-1,TRBV4-2
TGTGCCAGTAGTATCGGACAGAGCGATGATGAGACCCAGTACTTC,CASSIGQSDDETQYF,NA,NA,TRBJ2-5,TRBV19
TGTGCCAGCAGACCTGAGCTAGTTTCCCCCTACGAGCAGTACTTC,CASRPELVSPYEQYF,NA,NA,TRBJ2-7,TRBV27
TGCGCCAGCAGCCCCGGACAGGGGGCGATAGCCTACGAGCAGTACTTC,CASSPGQGAIAYEQYF,TRBD1,NA,TRBJ2-7,TRBV5-1
TGCGCCAGCAGCCAAGTGGAAGGGGCGGGAAACACCATATATTTT,CASSQVEGAGNTIYF,NA,NA,TRBJ1-3,TRBV4-1
TGTGCCAGCATTATTACCGGGGCTGAAGCTTTCTTT,CASIITGAEAFF,NA,NA,TRBJ1-1,TRBV2
TGTGCCAGCAGTTTTGAGGGTCGCTTCAGGAGCGGCGACACCGGGGAGCTGTTTTTT,CASSFEGRFRSGDTGELFF,NA,NA,TRBJ2-2,TRBV28
TGTGCCAGCAGCCGTCGGGTACTAGCGGCGTCGAACACCGGGGAGCTGTTTTTT,CASSRRVLAASNTGELFF,TRBD2,NA,TRBJ2-2,TRBV27
TGTGCCAGCAGGCGGGACTTAAGCTCTGGAAACACCATATATTTT,CASRRDLSSGNTIYF,NA,NA,TRBJ1-3,TRBV6-1
TGTGCCATCAGTGAGTGGCGAAGGACCGGGACAGGGAGCAATCAGCCCCAGCATTTT,CAISEWRRTGTGSNQPQHF,TRBD1,NA,TRBJ1-5,TRBV10-3
TGCGCCAGCAGCGAGGGACAGATGGACGAGCAGTACTTC,CASSEGQMDEQYF,TRBD1,NA,TRBJ2-7,TRBV5-1
TGTGCCAGTAGTATGGAGCCTAGCGGGAGCTACGAGCAGTACTTC,CASSMEPSGSYEQYF,TRBD2,few,TRBJ2-7,TRBV19
TGTGCCAGCAGTTTCGTAGCTAGCGGGAGTGGGGCCGGGGAGCTGTTTTTT,CASSFVASGSGAGELFF,TRBD2,NA,TRBJ2-2,TRBV27
TGTGCCAGCAGCTTAGCGCACTCCTTCTACGAGCAGTACTTC,CASSLAHSFYEQYF,NA,NA,TRBJ2-7,TRBV11-1
TGTGCCAGCAGTTCCGAACAAATCTACGAGCAGTACTTC,CASSSEQIYEQYF,NA,NA,TRBJ2-7,TRBV6-5
TGTGCCAGCAGGGTTGGACTAGCGGGAGGGCCGGGCACAGATACGCAGTATTTT,CASRVGLAGGPGTDTQYF,TRBD2,NA,TRBJ2-3,TRBV2
TGTGCCACCAGCAGAGATCGGGGAACTAGCGGGAGGGATGAGCAGTTCTTC,CATSRDRGTSGRDEQFF,TRBD2,NA,TRBJ2-1,TRBV15
TGTGCCAGCAGCTACGGGTCTACTCAAGAGACCCAGTACTTC,CASSYGSTQETQYF,NA,NA,TRBJ2-5,TRBV5-4
TGTGCCAGCAGCCTAACAGGGCCTTTGAGCGAGCAGTACTTC,CASSLTGPLSEQYF,NA,NA,TRBJ2-7,TRBV28
TGTGCCAGCCAGAAGGCGGGAGAGGATGAGCAGTTCTTC,CASQKAGEDEQFF,TRBD2,NA,TRBJ2-1,TRBV27
TGTGCCAGCAGCAAACGAGACGTTAGCGGGAGTGTCTACGAGCAGTACTTC,CASSKRDVSGSVYEQYF,NA,NA,TRBJ2-7,TRBV21-1
TGTGCCAGCAGCCAACAGGGACCAAATCAGCCCCAGCATTTT,CASSQQGPNQPQHF,NA,NA,TRBJ1-5,TRBV2
TGTGCCAGTAGTATAGATCTCGGGACAGGGGTGCACGGGGAGCTGTTTTTT,CASSIDLGTGVHGELFF,TRBD1,NA,TRBJ2-2,TRBV19
TGTGCCAGTAGTACACCGGGACAGGTCCATGGCTACACCTTC,CASSTPGQVHGYTF,TRBD1,NA,TRBJ1-2,TRBV19
TGTGCCAGCAGCTTAACTAGCGGTTCCTACGAGCAGTACTTC,CASSLTSGSYEQYF,TRBD2,NA,TRBJ2-7,TRBV7-8
TGTGCCAGCAGCCAAGATCGACAGCCGTACATTCGGAGCTCTGGAAACACCATATATTTT,CASSQDRQPYIRSSGNTIYF,NA,NA,TRBJ1-3,TRBV4-2
TGTGCCAGCAGGGGGGAGGGGACCCTAGCCTACGAGCAGTACTTC,CASRGEGTLAYEQYF,TRBD2,few,TRBJ2-7,TRBV7-6
TGTGCCAGCTCCCCAAATACCCCCGGGACTAGCGGTCCTGGGGATACGCAGTATTTT,CASSPNTPGTSGPGDTQYF,TRBD2,NA,TRBJ2-3,TRBV18
TGTGCCAGCAGCGTCGGGACAGTTCGTCCCGAGCAGTACTTC,CASSVGTVRPEQYF,TRBD1,NA,TRBJ2-7,TRBV9
TGTGCCAGCTCCCGCAGGGGAACTGAAGCTTTCTTT,CASSRRGTEAFF,NA,NA,TRBJ1-1,TRBV6-1
TGTGCCAGCCGCCCCGGGGGGATTAACACTGAAGCTTTCTTT,CASRPGGINTEAFF,NA,NA,TRBJ1-1,TRBV18
TGCGCCAGCGGAAGGGGCACTAATGAAAAACTGTTTTTT,CASGRGTNEKLFF,NA,NA,TRBJ1-4,TRBV5-1
TGTGCCAGCAGCGGACAGGGGAACACTGAAGCTTTCTTT,CASSGQGNTEAFF,TRBD1,NA,TRBJ1-1,TRBV6-6
TGTGCCAGCAGCCCAGGACTAGCGGACTACGAGCAGTACTTC,CASSPGLADYEQYF,TRBD2,NA,TRBJ2-7,TRBV9
TGTGCCAGCAGTGACAGTTTGGGGACACGCCGGCAAGGCTACACCTTC,CASSDSLGTRRQGYTF,NA,NA,TRBJ1-2,TRBV6-4
TGTGCCAGCAGCGGGACAGGCCTCTCTGGAAACACCATATATTTT,CASSGTGLSGNTIYF,TRBD1,NA,TRBJ1-3,TRBV11-2
TGTGCCAGCAGCCCACCGCAAAGACAAAGGGCTTTCTTT,CASSPPQRQRAFF,NA,NA,TRBJ1-1,TRBV11-2
TGTGCCAGCAGCTTAGACTACAGGGGGGAAGGGACCCAGTACTTC,CASSLDYRGEGTQYF,TRBD1,once,TRBJ2-5,TRBV5-4
TGTGCCAGCACCTCGGACACTCAACCTTACGAGCAGTACTTC,CASTSDTQPYEQYF,NA,NA,TRBJ2-7,TRBV7-9
TGTGCCAGCAGCTCCCGGGGTAGCGGGAGTTCGGAGACCCAGTACTTC,CASSSRGSGSSETQYF,TRBD2,once,TRBJ2-5,TRBV7-8